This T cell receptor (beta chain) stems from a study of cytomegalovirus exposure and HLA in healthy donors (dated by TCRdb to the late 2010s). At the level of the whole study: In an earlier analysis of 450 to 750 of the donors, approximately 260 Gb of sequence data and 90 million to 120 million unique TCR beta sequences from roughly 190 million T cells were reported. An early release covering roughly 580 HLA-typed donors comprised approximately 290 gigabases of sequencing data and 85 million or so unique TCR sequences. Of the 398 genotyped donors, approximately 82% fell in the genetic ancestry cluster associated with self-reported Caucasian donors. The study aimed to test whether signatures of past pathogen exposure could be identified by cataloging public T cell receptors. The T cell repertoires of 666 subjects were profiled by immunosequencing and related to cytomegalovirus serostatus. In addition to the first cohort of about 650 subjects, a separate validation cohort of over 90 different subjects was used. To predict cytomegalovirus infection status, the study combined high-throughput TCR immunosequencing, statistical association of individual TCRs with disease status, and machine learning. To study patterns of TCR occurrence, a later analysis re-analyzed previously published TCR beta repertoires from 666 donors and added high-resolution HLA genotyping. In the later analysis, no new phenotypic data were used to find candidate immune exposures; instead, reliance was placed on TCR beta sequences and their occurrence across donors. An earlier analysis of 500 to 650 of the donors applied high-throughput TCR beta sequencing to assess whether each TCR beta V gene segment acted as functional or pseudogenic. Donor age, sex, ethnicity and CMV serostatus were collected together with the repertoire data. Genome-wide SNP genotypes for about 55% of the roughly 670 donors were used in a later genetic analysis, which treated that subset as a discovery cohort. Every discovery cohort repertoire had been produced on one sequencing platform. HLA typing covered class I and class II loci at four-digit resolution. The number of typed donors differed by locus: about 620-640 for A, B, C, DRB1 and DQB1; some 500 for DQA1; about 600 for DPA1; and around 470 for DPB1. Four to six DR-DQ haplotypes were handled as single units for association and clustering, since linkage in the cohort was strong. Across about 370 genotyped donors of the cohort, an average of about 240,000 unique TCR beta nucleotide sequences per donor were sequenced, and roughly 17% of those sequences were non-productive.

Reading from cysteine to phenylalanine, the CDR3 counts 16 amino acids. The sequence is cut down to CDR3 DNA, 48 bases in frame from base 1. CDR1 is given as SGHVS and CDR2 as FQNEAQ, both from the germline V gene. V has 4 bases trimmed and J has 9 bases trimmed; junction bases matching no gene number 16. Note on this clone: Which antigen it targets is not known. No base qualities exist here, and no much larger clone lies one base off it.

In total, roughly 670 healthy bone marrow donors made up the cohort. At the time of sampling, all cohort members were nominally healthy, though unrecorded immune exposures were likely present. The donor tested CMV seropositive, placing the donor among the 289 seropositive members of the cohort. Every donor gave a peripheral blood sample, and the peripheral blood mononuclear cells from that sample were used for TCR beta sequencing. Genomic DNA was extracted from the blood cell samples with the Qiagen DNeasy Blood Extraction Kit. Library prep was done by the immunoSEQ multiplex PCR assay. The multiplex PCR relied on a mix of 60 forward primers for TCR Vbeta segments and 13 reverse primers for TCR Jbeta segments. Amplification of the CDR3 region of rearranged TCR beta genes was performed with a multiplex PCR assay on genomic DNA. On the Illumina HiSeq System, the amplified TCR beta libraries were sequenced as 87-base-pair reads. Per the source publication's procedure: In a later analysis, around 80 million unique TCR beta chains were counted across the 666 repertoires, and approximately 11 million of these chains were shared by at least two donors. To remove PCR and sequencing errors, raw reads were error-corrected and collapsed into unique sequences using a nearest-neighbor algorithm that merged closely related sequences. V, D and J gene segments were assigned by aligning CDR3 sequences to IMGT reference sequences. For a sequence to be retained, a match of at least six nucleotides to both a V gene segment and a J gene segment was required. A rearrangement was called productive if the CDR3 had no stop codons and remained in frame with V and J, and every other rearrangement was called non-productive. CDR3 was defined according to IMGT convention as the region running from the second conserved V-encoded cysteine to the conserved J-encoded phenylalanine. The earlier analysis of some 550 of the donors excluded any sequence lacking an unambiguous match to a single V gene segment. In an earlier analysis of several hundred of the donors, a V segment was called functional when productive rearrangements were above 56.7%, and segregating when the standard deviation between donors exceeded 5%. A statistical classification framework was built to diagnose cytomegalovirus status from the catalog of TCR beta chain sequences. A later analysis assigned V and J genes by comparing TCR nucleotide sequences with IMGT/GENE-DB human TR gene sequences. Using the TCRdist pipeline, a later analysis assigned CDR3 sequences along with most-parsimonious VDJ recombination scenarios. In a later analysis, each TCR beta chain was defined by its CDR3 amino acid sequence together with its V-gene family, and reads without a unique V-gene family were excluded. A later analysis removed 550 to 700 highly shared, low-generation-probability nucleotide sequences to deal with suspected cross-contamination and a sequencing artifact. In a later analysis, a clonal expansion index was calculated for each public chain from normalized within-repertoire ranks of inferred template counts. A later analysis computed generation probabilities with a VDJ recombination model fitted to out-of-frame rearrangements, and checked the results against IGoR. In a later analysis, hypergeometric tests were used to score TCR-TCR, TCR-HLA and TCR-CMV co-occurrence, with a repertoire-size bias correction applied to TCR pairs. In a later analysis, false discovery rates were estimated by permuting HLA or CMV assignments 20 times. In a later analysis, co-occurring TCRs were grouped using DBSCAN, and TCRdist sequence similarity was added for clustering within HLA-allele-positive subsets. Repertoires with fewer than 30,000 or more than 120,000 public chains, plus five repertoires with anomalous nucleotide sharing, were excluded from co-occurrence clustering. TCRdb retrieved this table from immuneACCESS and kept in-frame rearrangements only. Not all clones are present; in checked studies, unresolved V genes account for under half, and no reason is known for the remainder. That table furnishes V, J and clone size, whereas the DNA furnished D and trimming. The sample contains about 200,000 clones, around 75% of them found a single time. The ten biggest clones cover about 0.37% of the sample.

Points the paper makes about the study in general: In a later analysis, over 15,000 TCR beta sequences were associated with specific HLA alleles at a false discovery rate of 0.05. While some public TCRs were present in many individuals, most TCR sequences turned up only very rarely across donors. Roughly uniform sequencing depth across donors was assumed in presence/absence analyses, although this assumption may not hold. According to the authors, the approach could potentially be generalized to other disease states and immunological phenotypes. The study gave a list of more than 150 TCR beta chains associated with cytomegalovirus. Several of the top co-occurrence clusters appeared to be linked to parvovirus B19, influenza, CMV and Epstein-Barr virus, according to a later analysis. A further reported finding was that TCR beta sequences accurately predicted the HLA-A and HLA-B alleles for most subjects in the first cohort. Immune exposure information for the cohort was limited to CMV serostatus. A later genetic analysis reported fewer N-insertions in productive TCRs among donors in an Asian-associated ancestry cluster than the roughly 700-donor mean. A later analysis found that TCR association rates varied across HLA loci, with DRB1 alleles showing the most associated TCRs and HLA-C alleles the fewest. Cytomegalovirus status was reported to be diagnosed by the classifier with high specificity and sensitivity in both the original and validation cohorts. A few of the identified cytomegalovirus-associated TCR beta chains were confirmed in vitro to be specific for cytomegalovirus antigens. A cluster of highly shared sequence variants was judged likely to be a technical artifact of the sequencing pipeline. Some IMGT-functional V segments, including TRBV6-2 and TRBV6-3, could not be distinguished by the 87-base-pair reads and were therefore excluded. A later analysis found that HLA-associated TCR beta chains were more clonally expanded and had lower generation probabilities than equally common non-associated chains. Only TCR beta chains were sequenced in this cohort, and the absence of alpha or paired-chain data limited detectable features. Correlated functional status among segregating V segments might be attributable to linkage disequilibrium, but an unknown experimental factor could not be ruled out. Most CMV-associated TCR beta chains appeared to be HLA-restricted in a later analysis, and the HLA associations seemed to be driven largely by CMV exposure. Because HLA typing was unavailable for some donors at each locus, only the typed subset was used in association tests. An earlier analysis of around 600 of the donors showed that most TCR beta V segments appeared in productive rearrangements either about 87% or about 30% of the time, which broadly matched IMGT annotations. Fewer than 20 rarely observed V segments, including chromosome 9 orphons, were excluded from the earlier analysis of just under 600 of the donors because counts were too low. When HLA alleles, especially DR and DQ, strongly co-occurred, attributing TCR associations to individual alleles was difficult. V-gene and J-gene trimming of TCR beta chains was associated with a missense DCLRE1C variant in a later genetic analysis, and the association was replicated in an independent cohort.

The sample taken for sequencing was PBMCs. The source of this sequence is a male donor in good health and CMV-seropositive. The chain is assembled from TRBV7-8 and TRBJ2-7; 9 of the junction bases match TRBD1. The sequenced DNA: TGTGCCAGCAGCTCACCGATGACAGGGGGTCTTAGTGCGCAGTACTTC. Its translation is CASSSPMTGGLSAQYF.